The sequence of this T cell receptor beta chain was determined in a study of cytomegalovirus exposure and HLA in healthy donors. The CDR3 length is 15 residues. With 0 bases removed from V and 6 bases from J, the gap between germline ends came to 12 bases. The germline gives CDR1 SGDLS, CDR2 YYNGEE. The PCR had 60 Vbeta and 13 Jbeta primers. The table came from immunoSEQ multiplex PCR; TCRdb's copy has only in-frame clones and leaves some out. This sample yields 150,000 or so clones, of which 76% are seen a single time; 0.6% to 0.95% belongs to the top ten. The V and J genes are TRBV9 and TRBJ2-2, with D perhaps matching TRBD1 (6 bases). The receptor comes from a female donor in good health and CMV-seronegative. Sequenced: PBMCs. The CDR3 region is CASSVDYRVAGELFF. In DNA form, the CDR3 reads TGTGCCAGCAGCGTAGATTACAGGGTGGCCGGGGAGCTGTTTTTT.